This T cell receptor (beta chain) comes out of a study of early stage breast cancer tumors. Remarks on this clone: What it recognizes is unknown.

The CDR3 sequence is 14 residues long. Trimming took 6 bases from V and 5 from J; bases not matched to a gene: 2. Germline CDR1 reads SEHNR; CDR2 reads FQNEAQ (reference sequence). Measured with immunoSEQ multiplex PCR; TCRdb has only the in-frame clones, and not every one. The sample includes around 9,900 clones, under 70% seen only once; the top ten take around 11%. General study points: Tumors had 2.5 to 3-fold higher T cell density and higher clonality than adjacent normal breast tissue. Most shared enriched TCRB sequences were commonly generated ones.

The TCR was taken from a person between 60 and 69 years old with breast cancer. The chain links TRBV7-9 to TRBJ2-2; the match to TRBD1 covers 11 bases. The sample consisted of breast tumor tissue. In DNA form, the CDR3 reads TGTGCCAGCAGAGGGACAGGGGGTACCGGGGAGCTGTTTTTT. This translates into CASRGTGGTGELFF. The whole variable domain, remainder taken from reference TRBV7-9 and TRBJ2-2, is DTGVSQNPRHKITKRGQNVTFRCDPISEHNRLYWYRQTLGQGPEFLTYFQNEAQLEKSRLLSDRFSAERPKGSFSTLEIQRTEQGDSAMYLCASRGTGGTGELFFGEGSRLTVL.